This T cell receptor beta chain was documented in a study of T-cell reconstitution after alpha-beta-depleted transplantation in children. This clonotype was counted at least ten times. It was with unique molecular identifiers that the TCRbeta library was prepared. TCRdb re-called the PCR reads through MiXCR, storing one row per CDR3 protein. This sample has 150,000 to 200,000 distinct CDR3 sequences; about 6.4% occur once, and the top ten carry 3%. V was clipped by 4 bases and J by 6 bases; unmatched bases: 11. This CDR3 contains 15 residues. The input for sequencing was PBMCs from the stem cell graft donor, taken from the stem cell graft. The chain joins TRBV12-3 or TRBV12-4 to TRBJ2-7, with 8 bases lining up with TRBD2. The clonotype originates from a human donor who donated a stem cell graft to a child with Wiskott-Aldrich syndrome. The CDR3 region has the DNA TGTGCCAGCAGTTCGCCCCCAGCGGGAGAACTCGAGCAGTACTTC. Its protein product is CASSSPPAGELEQYF.